This T cell receptor (beta chain) was sequenced during a study of CD4 T cell repertoires in COVID-19. Study-wide results and limits: Between about 6 and 28% of SARS-CoV-2 clonotypes also appeared in SARS-CoV and/or HKU1 spike cultures.

This CDR3 is 13 amino acids long. Germline V gene lookup returns CDR1 SEHNR and CDR2 FQNEAQ (reference sequence). Trimming left V 7 bases short and J 5 bases short, with 11 bases between. About this clone itself: Its antigen is as yet unknown.

No culture step preceded sequencing of the ex vivo isolated memory T cells. Data came from immunoSEQ multiplex PCR; TCRdb stores just in-frame clones and leaves some out. Of some 80,000 clones listed, around 82% are singletons. The rearrangement joins TRBV7-9 to TRBJ2-2, with TRBD2 as a possible D gene (6 bases). The sequencing used CD4+ T cells from peripheral blood, collected after recovery from COVID-19. The clonotype originates from a human donor who had COVID-19. The CDR3 DNA sequence: TGTGCCAGCATCCCCCGGGAGACCGGGGAGCTGTTTTTT. Its translation is CASIPRETGELFF. The full variable domain, completed using reference TRBV7-9 and TRBJ2-2, is DTGVSQNPRHKITKRGQNVTFRCDPISEHNRLYWYRQTLGQGPEFLTYFQNEAQLEKSRLLSDRFSAERPKGSFSTLEIQRTEQGDSAMYLCASIPRETGELFFGEGSRLTVL.